This passage covers 31 T cell receptor beta chains from one sample sequenced in a study of blood T cell repertoires in COVID-19. Profiled with immunoSEQ multiplex PCR; TCRdb holds only in-frame clones, not every one. The table lists approximately 320,000 clones, roughly 90% of them singletons. The sample was peripheral blood. The receptor source for this set is a woman aged 25-40 years with COVID-19, enrolled during active disease.

The chain recombines TRBV6-1 with TRBJ1-2; 9 bases are shared with TRBD1. V lost 0 bases and J lost 8; bases outside the gene matches: 10. The CDR3 loop spans 16 amino acids. Germline loops: CDR1 MNHNS, CDR2 SASEGT. CDR3 amino acids: CASSEAGTGSIGGYTF. The CDR3 bases are TGTGCCAGCAGTGAAGCCGGGACAGGGTCGATAGGAGGCTACACCTTC.

The CDR3 sequence is CASSLMGPPQGARHNEQFF. As DNA, the CDR3 is TGTGCCAGCAGCTTAATGGGCCCGCCACAGGGGGCGAGACACAATGAGCAGTTCTTC. The chain carries TRBV7-8 and TRBJ2-1; 9 nucleotides align to TRBD1. CDR3 length: 19 residues. The V segment lost 2 bases and the J segment 5 bases; nucleotides outside the gene matches: 16. Germline CDR1 is SGHVS and CDR2 is FQNEAQ.

This chain connects TRBV4-1 to TRBJ2-7; TRBD1 aligns across 9 bases. CDR1 is MGHRA and CDR2 is YSYEKL in the germline V gene. V shed 2 bases and J 2 bases; nucleotides not matched to a gene: 4. The CDR3 contains 15 residues. DNA of the CDR3: TGCGCCAGCAGCCAACACGGGACAGGGACCTACGAGCAGTACTTC. Its translation is CASSQHGTGTYEQYF.

The chain couples TRBV6-1 to TRBJ2-5; D uncertain. V was shortened by 1 base and J by 5 bases, with 11 bases between the two germline ends. Germline loops: CDR1 MNHNS, CDR2 SASEGT. CDR3 length equals 14 residues. The CDR3 region has the DNA TGTGCCAGCAGTGAAGTTTACCGCGTGGAGACCCAGTACTTC. It translates to CASSEVYRVETQYF.

The gene calls are TRBV5-6 and TRBJ1-1, with 9 bases lining up with TRBD1. Germline V gives CDR1 SGHDT, CDR2 YYEEEE. The CDR3 extends over 15 amino acids. V shed 4 bases and J 4 bases; nucleotides not matched to a gene: 8. DNA of the CDR3: TGTGCCAGCAGCCAACAGGGGGCCTTATTCACTGAAGCTTTCTTT. Translated, it gives CASSQQGALFTEAFF.

The CDR3 DNA reads as TGTGCCAGCAGCGTAGACGCGACAGAAGGCTACACCTTC. It encodes CASSVDATEGYTF. J is TRBJ1-2 and V is TRBV9; tentatively, D is TRBD1 (5 bases). Between the trimmed V and J ends, which lost 0 bases and 8 bases, there was a span of 11 bases. The CDR3 totals 13 residues. Germline-derived CDR1 and CDR2 are SGDLS and YYNGEE.

The chain is built from TRBV28 and TRBJ2-7, with 7 nucleotides matching TRBD1. The CDR3 covers 13 residues. With 10 bases clipped from V and 3 bases from J, the junction kept 9 bases outside the gene matches. Germline V gives CDR1 MDHEN, CDR2 SYDVKM. The DNA of the CDR3 is TGTGCCACCCGAGACAGGGCGAGCTACGAGCAGTACTTC. Translated, it gives CATRDRASYEQYF. The full variable domain, in which reference TRBV28 and TRBJ2-7 provide the parts outside the CDR3, is DVKVTQSSRYLVKRTGEKVFLECVQDMDHENMFWYRQDPGLGLRLIYFSYDVKMKEKGDIPEGYSVSREKKERFSLILESASTNQTSMYLCATRDRASYEQYFGPGTRLTVT.

Only a few counts were recorded for this clone. The chain couples TRBV5-5 to TRBJ1-3; possible D gene TRBD1, 5 bases. This CDR3 is built from 17 residues. Looked up from germline, CDR1 is SGHKS and CDR2 is YYEKEE (reference sequence). Trimming removed 3 bases at V and 0 bases at J, with 16 bases between. CDR3 in amino acids: CASSSLPLTDSGNTIYF. The CDR3 DNA reads TGTGCCAGCAGCTCCCTCCCGTTGACAGACTCTGGAAACACCATATATTTT.

The chain links TRBV9 to TRBJ2-5, with a possible D match to TRBD2 (6 bases). The CDR3 totals 15 residues. Trimming shortened V by 3 bases and J by 0 bases, and 12 bases separated the two germline ends. The germline CDR1 and CDR2 sequences are SGDLS and YYNGEE. The CDR3 DNA is TGTGCCAGCAGCGGAGGAGGGGTGTACCAAGAGACCCAGTACTTC. It is translated as CASSGGGVYQETQYF. Filled out from reference TRBV9 and TRBJ2-5, the complete variable domain reads DSGVTQTPKHLITATGQRVTLRCSPRSGDLSVYWYQQSLDQGLQFLIQYYNGEERAKGNILERFSAQQFPDLHSELNLSSLELGDSALYFCASSGGGVYQETQYFGPGTRLLVL.

V gene TRBV24-1 combines with J gene TRBJ2-2; 10 nucleotides line up with TRBD1. The CDR3 spans 20 residues. V shed 5 bases, J shed 1 base, and the junction held 15 bases outside the gene matches. Germline values: CDR1 KGHDR, CDR2 SFDVKD. This chain's CDR3 is CATSGRMGQGTAMNTGELFF. The CDR3 DNA is TGTGCCACCAGTGGCCGGATGGGACAGGGGACAGCGATGAACACCGGGGAGCTGTTTTTT.

CDR3 in DNA: TGTGCCAGCAGCCCCCCGGGGGTAGCGGAGTACAATGAGCAGTTCTTC. Protein product: CASSPPGVAEYNEQFF. V gene TRBV2 combines with J gene TRBJ2-1, with a weak D call TRBD2 (6 bases). In germline, CDR1 is SNHLY, CDR2 FYNNEI. CDR3 length: 16 residues. Trimming pared 6 bases from V and 4 bases from J, leaving 19 bases between.

The V gene is TRBV2, the J gene TRBJ1-6, with D maybe TRBD1 (5 bases). CDR1 and CDR2 (germline): SNHLY, FYNNEI. The CDR3 runs 17 residues. V was pared by 6 bases and J by 2 bases, with 17 bases between. As DNA, the CDR3 is TGTGCCAGCAGAGCAGCCCCGGGGGTACCCTATAATTCACCCCTCCACTTT. Its protein product is CASRAAPGVPYNSPLHF.

The J gene is TRBJ2-1, the V gene TRBV29-1; 8 bases match TRBD1. Trimming at V came to 6 bases and at J to 3 bases, leaving 4 bases not matched to a gene. Germline V lookup: CDR1 SQVTM, CDR2 ANQGSEA. The CDR3 is made up of 13 amino acids. The CDR3 sequence is CSVAGQGYNEQFF. The CDR3 bases are TGCAGCGTGGCCGGACAGGGCTACAATGAGCAGTTCTTC.

The table lists this clone with a count of one. Other DNA sequences in this specimen translate into the identical CDR3. The gene calls are TRBV3-1 (or the pseudogene TRBV3-2) and TRBJ1-1, with a weak D call TRBD1 (5 bases). The germline V gene encodes CDR1 LGHDT and CDR2 YNNKEL (reference sequence). The CDR3 has 13 residues. Trimming shortened V by 3 bases and J by 5 bases, and 10 bases separated the two germline ends. CDR3 protein: CASSQQGRTEAFF. The CDR3 region has the DNA TGTGCCAGCAGCCAGCAGGGAAGGACTGAAGCTTTCTTT.

The chain links TRBV7-9 to TRBJ1-2; TRBD1 might be the D (5 bases). The V gene's germline CDR1 is SEHNR and CDR2 FQNEAQ (reference sequence). V lost 8 bases and J lost 2, with 12 bases in between. The CDR3 consists of 13 residues. DNA of the CDR3: TGTGCCAGCGGGTCCAGGGCAAACTATGGCTACACCTTC. Protein product: CASGSRANYGYTF.

This chain links TRBV25-1 with TRBJ2-1, with D tentatively TRBD1 (6 bases). The CDR3 extends over 16 amino acids. With 2 bases removed from V and 4 bases from J, the gap between germline ends came to 15 bases. The V gene's germline CDR1 is MGHDK and CDR2 SYGVNS. The CDR3 DNA reads TGTGCCAGCAGTGAACCCAGGGGCGGTGGGTACAATGAGCAGTTCTTC. Translation gives CASSEPRGGGYNEQFF. Complete variable domain (other parts from reference TRBV25-1 and TRBJ2-1): EADIYQTPRYLVIGTGKKITLECSQTMGHDKMYWYQQDPGMELHLIHYSYGVNSTEKGDLSSESTVSRIRTEHFPLTLESARPSHTSQYLCASSEPRGGGYNEQFFGPGTRLTVL.

V is TRBV15 and J is TRBJ1-2; 10 nucleotides align to TRBD1. The CDR3 extends over 12 amino acids. Germline loops: CDR1 LNHNV, CDR2 YYDKDF (reference sequence). Trimming took 11 bases from V and 6 from J; bases not matched to a gene: 6. CDR3 in DNA: TGTGCCCCAGCCGGGACAGGGGATGGCTACACCTTC. It specifies CAPAGTGDGYTF.

The V gene is TRBV10-3, the J gene TRBJ1-6; 10 bases fit TRBD1. The CDR3 is 14 amino acids. Germline V gene sequence: CDR1 ENHRY, CDR2 SYGVKD. V gave up 6 bases and J gave up 8 bases; unmatched junction bases: 4. CDR3 DNA sequence: TGTGCCATCAGGGGGACAGGGGTGGATTCACCCCTCCACTTT. Its translation: CAIRGTGVDSPLHF.

The chain has TRBV9 and TRBJ1-3, with 10 bases lining up with TRBD1. The CDR3 has 15 residues. CDR1 is SGDLS and CDR2 is YYNGEE in the germline V gene. V lost 4 bases, J lost 9 bases, and 10 bases stayed unmatched. In DNA, the CDR3 is TGTGCCAGCAGCCCTAAGGGACAGGGGACGGGCACCATATATTTT. Protein product: CASSPKGQGTGTIYF. The full variable domain, rest sourced from reference TRBV9 and TRBJ1-3, is DSGVTQTPKHLITATGQRVTLRCSPRSGDLSVYWYQQSLDQGLQFLIQYYNGEERAKGNILERFSAQQFPDLHSELNLSSLELGDSALYFCASSPKGQGTGTIYFGEGSWLTVV.

A single count supports this clone. V and J are TRBV12-5 and TRBJ1-2; no reliable D call. This CDR3 region has 12 residues. The germline CDR1 and CDR2 sequences are LGHNT and FRNRAP. V was cut by 6 bases and J by 8 bases, with 13 bases left in between. In DNA, the CDR3 is TGTGCTAGTGGCGTACGGGTATTCGGCTACACCTTC. It yields the protein CASGVRVFGYTF. The whole variable domain, remainder taken from reference TRBV12-5 and TRBJ1-2, is DARVTQTPRHKVTEMGQEVTMRCQPILGHNTVFWYRQTMMQGLELLAYFRNRAPLDDSGMPKDRFSAEMPDATLATLKIQPSEPRDSAVYFCASGVRVFGYTFGSGTRLTVV.

The V call is TRBV6-5, the J call TRBJ2-1, with D perhaps TRBD2 (7 bases). V was shortened by 5 bases and J by 8 bases, with 16 bases between the two germline ends. Germline loops: CDR1 MNHEY, CDR2 SVGAGI. The CDR3 sequence is 14 residues long. CDR3 protein: CASSPRGRRDEQFF. The DNA for the CDR3 is TGTGCCAGCAGTCCGCGGGGGCGCCGGGATGAGCAGTTCTTC.

The chain employs TRBV27 and TRBJ2-5; a weak D match, TRBD1 (5 bases). CDR3 length equals 16 residues. Trimming took 2 bases from V and 2 from J, leaving 15 bases between them. Germline V gene sequence: CDR1 MNHEY, CDR2 SMNVEV (reference sequence). The CDR3 reads CASSLVGARAQETQYF. The CDR3 coding sequence is TGTGCCAGCAGTTTAGTAGGGGCTCGGGCGCAAGAGACCCAGTACTTC.

CDR3 sequence reads: CASSPDRVQYTF. As DNA, the CDR3 is TGTGCCAGCAGCCCCGACAGGGTGCAGTACACCTTC. This rearrangement joins TRBV7-8 to TRBJ1-2; 7 nucleotides agree with TRBD1. The CDR3 is 12 residues long. From germline, CDR1 is SGHVS and CDR2 FQNEAQ. With 5 bases clipped from V and 11 bases from J, the junction kept 8 bases outside the gene matches. The entire variable domain, with the rest obtained from reference TRBV7-8 and TRBJ1-2, is as follows: GAGVSQSPRYKVAKRGQDVALRCDPISGHVSLFWYQQALGQGPEFLTYFQNEAQLDKSGLPSDRFFAERPEGSVSTLKIQRTQQEDSAVYLCASSPDRVQYTFGSGTRLTVV.

The chain has TRBV6-5 and TRBJ1-2; the D gene is possibly TRBD1 (6 bases). V lost 2 bases, J lost 7 bases, and 11 bases lay in between. Germline V CDR1 and CDR2: MNHEY, SVGAGI. The CDR3 covers 13 residues. The CDR3 here is CASSYTGGPGYTF. CDR3 DNA sequence: TGTGCCAGCAGTTACACGGGGGGCCCTGGCTACACCTTC.

The chain uses TRBV19 and TRBJ1-2, with D unresolved. Germline CDR1 is LNHDA and CDR2 is SQIVND (reference sequence). This CDR3 spans 15 amino acids. Trimming cost V 3 bases and J 0 bases, with 11 bases left between them. Written as DNA, the CDR3 is TGTGCCAGTAGTATCCGACTGAGAGCTAACTATGGCTACACCTTC. Translation: CASSIRLRANYGYTF.

This chain joins TRBV6-6 and TRBJ1-2, with a tentative D call TRBD1 (5 bases). The CDR3 extends over 13 amino acids. Germline V gene data show CDR1 as MNHNY and CDR2 as SVGAGI (reference sequence). V lost 4 bases and J 8 bases, leaving 14 bases between the germline ends. CDR3 DNA: TGTGCCAGCAGTTCCTCGACAGTCGGGGGCTACACCTTC. This translates into CASSSSTVGGYTF.

The V and J genes are TRBV5-6 and TRBJ1-2; 9 bases agree with TRBD1. Germline values: CDR1 SGHDT, CDR2 YYEEEE. The CDR3 has 12 amino acids. With V trimmed by 8 bases and J by 7 bases, 6 bases remained unmatched. This CDR3 reads CARGQGGSGYTF. Here the CDR3 DNA reads TGTGCCAGGGGACAGGGAGGGTCTGGCTACACCTTC.

This chain joins TRBV6-5 and TRBJ1-1; the match to TRBD1 covers 7 bases. V lost 6 bases and J lost 1; bases outside the gene matches: 5. The germline gives CDR1 MNHEY, CDR2 SVGAGI. The CDR3 contains 14 residues. The CDR3 reads CASRSTGRNTEAFF. Here the CDR3 DNA reads TGTGCCAGCAGATCGACAGGGAGGAACACTGAAGCTTTCTTT.

The chain combines TRBV24-1 with TRBJ2-5; D call uncertain. Trimming cost V 3 bases and J 5 bases, with 9 bases left between them. The CDR3 spans 13 residues. Looked up from germline, CDR1 is KGHDR and CDR2 is SFDVKD. CDR3 amino acids: CATSDPYWETQYF. The CDR3 DNA is TGTGCCACCAGTGATCCCTATTGGGAGACCCAGTACTTC.

The CDR3 spells CASSQDPGVGGYTF. In DNA form, the CDR3 reads TGCGCCAGCAGCCAAGATCCAGGGGTCGGTGGCTACACCTTC. This chain connects TRBV4-1 to TRBJ1-2; perhaps TRBD1 as D (6 bases). The V end lost 0 bases, the J end lost 7 bases, and 12 bases lay between the germline ends. This CDR3 region has 14 residues. Looked up from germline, CDR1 is MGHRA and CDR2 is YSYEKL.

This chain links TRBV4-1 with TRBJ2-4; tentatively, D is TRBD1 (7 bases). The ends were cut back, 1 base at V and 8 bases at J, with 12 bases in the middle. CDR3 length: 14 amino acids. Germline V lookup: CDR1 MGHRA, CDR2 YSYEKL. In DNA form, the CDR3 reads TGCGCCAGCAGCCAAGTCACAGGGGAGGACATTCAGTACTTC. Its translation is CASSQVTGEDIQYF.